This T cell receptor beta chain was sequenced in a study of blood T cell repertoires in COVID-19. Study at large: Samples of COVID-19 (acute and convalescent) were obtained from the United States, Italy and Spain. The cDNA or gDNA used as material had been derived from T cells, B-cell-depleted T cells, or PBMCs.

This clone has more than one count but fewer than ten. Trimming took 2 bases from V and 4 from J, leaving 11 bases between them. CDR1 and CDR2 (germline): SGHAT, FQNNGV. The CDR3 is made up of 14 amino acids. Original processing methods: By means of reference gene primer amplification, nucleated cell counts were estimated. The method was immunoSEQ multiplex PCR; TCRdb's version includes in-frame clones alone and lacks a portion of them. Clone size and the V and J calls come from that table; the DNA yielded D and trimming. The profile shows roughly 190,000 clones, 65% to 85% of them singletons. The sample was peripheral blood. This TCR derives from a man aged 50 or older with active or convalescent COVID-19. The rearrangement joins TRBV11-2 to TRBJ1-1; D perhaps matches TRBD1 (5 bases). The CDR3 DNA is TGTGCCAGCAGCTTACAGGGTTTCGGCACTGAAGCTTTCTTT. Translating it yields CASSLQGFGTEAFF.